Below are 8 T cell receptor beta chains sequenced from a single sample in a study of esophageal squamous cell carcinoma under preoperative chemotherapy. MiXCR, applied by TCRdb to the PCR reads, yields one record per CDR3 protein. The data hold 15,000 or so distinct CDR3 sequences, with less than 60% observed a single time. Time point described: before preoperative PTX-NDP chemotherapy. The material was obtained from a patient given preoperative chemotherapy. These receptors were obtained from a human donor with esophageal squamous cell carcinoma. The donor label of this sample is uncertain.

DNA for the CDR3: TGTGCCAGCAGTGGAAACTCGGGGAGCTCCTACGAGCAGTTCTTC. This codes for CASSGNSGSSYEQFF. The chain combines TRBV6-1 with TRBJ2-1, with a tentative D call TRBD2 (5 bases). Germline V CDR1 and CDR2: MNHNS, SASEGT. V was pared by 4 bases and J by 10 bases, with 20 bases between. The CDR3 length is 15 residues.

The chain carries TRBV6-1 and TRBJ2-3, with 13 positions matching TRBD2. Trimming at V came to 7 bases and at J to 3 bases, leaving 1 base not matched to a gene. Germline CDR1 is MNHNS and CDR2 is SASEGT. The CDR3 runs 14 residues. CDR3 protein: CASTLAGGTDTQYF. The CDR3 DNA reads as TGTGCCAGCACACTAGCGGGAGGGACAGATACGCAGTATTTT.

This clonotype ranks as medium-sized (0.01 to 0.1%). V and J are TRBV7-2 and TRBJ2-3; D is unresolved. V was shortened by 5 bases and J by 5 bases, with 17 bases between the two germline ends. Germline-derived CDR1 and CDR2 are SGHTA and FQGNSA. The CDR3 runs to 15 residues. CDR3 amino acids: CASSLSTVWGDTQYF. The CDR3 nucleotides read TGTGCCAGCAGCCTATCCACTGTTTGGGGAGATACGCAGTATTTT.

With respect to this clonotype: A read error may produce the germline difference seen at one junction end. J is TRBJ2-4 and V is TRBV7-2; no clear D. The J call is doubtful: the DNA matches TRBJ2-5 better. The CDR3 is 15 amino acids. Germline lookup yields CDR1 SGHTA and CDR2 FQGNSA. CDR3 sequence: CASSQDVIAQKTQYF. The CDR3 bases are TGTGCCAGCAGCCAGGACGTAATAGCCCAAAAGACCCAGTACTTC.

This clonotype has a handful of counts. This rearrangement joins TRBV7-2 to TRBJ2-3, with D tentatively TRBD1 or TRBD2 (6 bases each). This CDR3 is 14 amino acids long. Trimming removed 5 bases from V and 2 bases from J, with 11 bases in between. Germline CDR1 SGHTA, CDR2 FQGNSA. CDR3 amino acids: CASSRTGATDTQYF. The CDR3 DNA reads TGTGCCAGCAGCCGCACGGGGGCCACAGATACGCAGTATTTT.

The rearrangement links TRBV7-9 to TRBJ2-5, with a possible D match to TRBD2 (6 bases). The last part of the DNA fits TRBJ2-7 better; the J call may be wrong. The CDR3 is 15 amino acids. CDR1 is SEHNR and CDR2 is FQNEAQ in the germline V gene (reference sequence). CDR3 protein: CASSFSGGRSYEQYF. The CDR3 nucleotides read TGTGCCAGCAGCTTTTCCGGGGGAAGGTCCTACGAGCAGTACTTC.

Details on this clonotype: A read error is likely, as this CDR3 ends without the conserved phenylalanine or tryptophan. The limits of the CDR3 on the DNA are not certain, so only TCRdb's listed CDR3 is given. The gene calls are TRBV6-5 and TRBJ2-5; the table's D call TRBD2 went unverified against the DNA. The germline CDR1 and CDR2 sequences are MNHEY and SVGAGI. Ends included, the CDR3 has 17 residues. CDR3: CASSYPGGGVGQETRHS.

The rearrangement joins TRBV7-2 to TRBJ2-3, with D possibly being TRBD2 (5 bases). V was shortened by 5 bases and J by 8 bases, with 14 bases between the two germline ends. The CDR3 extends over 13 amino acids. Germline V gene data show CDR1 as SGHTA and CDR2 as FQGNSA. The CDR3 sequence: CASSPPDRGTQYF. Here the CDR3 DNA reads TGTGCCAGCAGCCCCCCCGACCGGGGTACGCAGTATTTT.